The present TCR beta chain was sequenced within a study of blood T cell repertoires in COVID-19. The overall study: COVID-19 samples, acute and convalescent, were from the United States, Italy and Spain. T cells, B-cell-depleted T cells, or PBMCs supplied cDNA or gDNA.

CDR3 length: 13 residues. The germline V gene has CDR1 SGHKS and CDR2 YYEKEE (reference sequence). Trimming pared 2 bases from V and 6 bases from J, leaving 10 bases between. The Seattle site enrolled patients during active infection and followed them longitudinally. Original processing methods: Reference gene primer amplification in the assay estimated nucleated cell counts. The repertoire was sequenced with immunoSEQ multiplex PCR; TCRdb's copy has only in-frame clones and lacks some. The V and J calls and clone size are taken from that table; D and trimming were inferred from the DNA. Seen here are 220,000 or so clones, 80% to 95% observed once, and the top ten hold more than 0.7%.

The material sequenced was peripheral blood. The chain links TRBV5-5 to TRBJ2-3; a weak D match, TRBD1 (5 bases). This TCR was sampled from a man aged 60 to 69 with COVID-19, enrolled during active disease. In DNA form, the CDR3 reads TGTGCCAGCAGCTTCAGGGCAGGGGATACGCAGTATTTT. Encoded protein: CASSFRAGDTQYF.